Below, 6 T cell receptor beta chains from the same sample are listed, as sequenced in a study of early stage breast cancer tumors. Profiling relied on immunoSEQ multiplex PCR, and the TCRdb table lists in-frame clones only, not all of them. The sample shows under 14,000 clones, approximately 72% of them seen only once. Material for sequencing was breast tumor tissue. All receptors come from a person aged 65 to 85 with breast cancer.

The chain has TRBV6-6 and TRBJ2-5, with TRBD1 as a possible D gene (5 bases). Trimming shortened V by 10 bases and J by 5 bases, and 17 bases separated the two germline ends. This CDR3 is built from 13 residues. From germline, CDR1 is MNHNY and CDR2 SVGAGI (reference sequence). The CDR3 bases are TGTGCCACCGAGGAAAGGGGCCCGGAGACCCAGTACTTC. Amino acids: CATEERGPETQYF.

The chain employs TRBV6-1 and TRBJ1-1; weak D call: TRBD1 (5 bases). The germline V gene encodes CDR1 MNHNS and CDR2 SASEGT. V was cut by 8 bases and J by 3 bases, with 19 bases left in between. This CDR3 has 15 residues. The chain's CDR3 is CASGGKGAADTEAFF. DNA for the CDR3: TGTGCCAGCGGGGGGAAAGGGGCCGCCGACACTGAAGCTTTCTTT.

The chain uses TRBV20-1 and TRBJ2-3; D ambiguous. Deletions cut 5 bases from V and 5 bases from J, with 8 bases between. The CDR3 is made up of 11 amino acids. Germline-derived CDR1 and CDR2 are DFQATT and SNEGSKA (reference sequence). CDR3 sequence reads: CSASTLDTQYF. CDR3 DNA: TGCAGTGCTTCCACTCTAGATACGCAGTATTTT.

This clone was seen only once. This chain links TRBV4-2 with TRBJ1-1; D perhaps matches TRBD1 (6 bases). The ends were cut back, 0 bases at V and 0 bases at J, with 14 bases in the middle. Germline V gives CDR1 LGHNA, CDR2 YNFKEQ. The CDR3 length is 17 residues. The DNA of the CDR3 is TGTGCCAGCAGCCAAGATCGAACAGGGACCATGAACACTGAAGCTTTCTTT. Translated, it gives CASSQDRTGTMNTEAFF.

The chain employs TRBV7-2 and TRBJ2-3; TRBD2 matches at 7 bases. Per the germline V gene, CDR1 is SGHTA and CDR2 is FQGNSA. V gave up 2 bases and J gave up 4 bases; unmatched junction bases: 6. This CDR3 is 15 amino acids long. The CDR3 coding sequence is TGTGCCAGCAGCTTAACTGGACTAGGTGCAGATACGCAGTATTTT. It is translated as CASSLTGLGADTQYF.

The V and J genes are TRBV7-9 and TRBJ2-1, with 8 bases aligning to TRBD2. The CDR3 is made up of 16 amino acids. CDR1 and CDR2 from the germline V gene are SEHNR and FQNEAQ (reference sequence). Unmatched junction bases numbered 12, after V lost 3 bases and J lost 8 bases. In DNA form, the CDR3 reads TGTGCCAGCAGCTTTTTACCCGGGACTAGGGGCCATGAGCAGTTCTTC. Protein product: CASSFLPGTRGHEQFF.